Each of the 8 T cell receptor beta chains below was sequenced from the same sample in a study of CD8 T cells in Susac syndrome. Random hexamers were used to reverse transcribe the RNA input (roughly 0.5 to 1 ug). TCRdb processed the immunoSEQ multiplex PCR reads anew with MiXCR; each CDR3 protein has one entry. This table has some 210,000 distinct CDR3 sequences, less than 95% appearing once. The sample taken for sequencing was CD4+ T cells from PBMCs. These receptors were collected from a human donor with Susac syndrome.

V and J are TRBV20-1 and TRBJ2-5; TRBD1 aligns across 9 bases. V was pared by 2 bases and J by 5 bases, with 9 bases of the junction left unmatched. The CDR3 is made up of 15 amino acids. Germline V gene lookup returns CDR1 DFQATT and CDR2 SNEGSKA (reference sequence). CDR3: CSARKQGAAGETQYF. Written as DNA, the CDR3 is TGCAGTGCTAGAAAACAGGGGGCAGCAGGGGAGACCCAGTACTTC.

The chain carries TRBV29-1 and TRBJ1-2, with no clear D. The CDR3 covers 13 residues. Trimming took off 5 bases at V and 4 bases at J, with 14 bases between the two ends. Germline CDR1 SQVTM, CDR2 ANQGSEA. For the CDR3, the DNA is TGCAGCGTTATCATCCGTCGAGGCTATGGCTACACCTTC. Encoded protein: CSVIIRRGYGYTF.

This clonotype has a single count. The chain couples TRBV6-5 to TRBJ2-7, with D possibly matching TRBD2 (6 bases). The CDR3 is 15 residues long. V was pared by 6 bases and J by 4 bases, with 19 bases between. Per germline, CDR1 MNHEY and CDR2 SVGAGI. The CDR3 is CASSSEGLARYEQYF. DNA of the CDR3: TGTGCCAGCAGCTCAGAGGGTCTAGCGCGGTACGAGCAGTACTTC.

This clonotype was picked up one time. The gene calls are TRBV5-1 and TRBJ2-3; 9 bases are a match to TRBD1. This CDR3 comprises 16 residues. Germline V gene lookup returns CDR1 SGHRS and CDR2 YFSETQ. After removal of 4 bases from V and 2 bases from J, the junction contained 8 bases not matched to a gene. CDR3 residues: CASSPGTGSDTDTQYF. The CDR3, as DNA: TGCGCCAGCAGCCCGGGGACAGGGAGCGACACAGATACGCAGTATTTT.

The CDR3: CASSGGGIGTEAFF. DNA of the CDR3: TGTGCCAGCTCTGGAGGGGGAATTGGGACTGAAGCTTTCTTT. The chain is built from TRBV18 and TRBJ1-1; tentatively, D is TRBD1 (6 bases). Looked up from germline, CDR1 is KGHSH and CDR2 is LQKENI. This CDR3 spans 14 amino acids. V shed 6 bases and J shed 5 bases, with 16 bases lying between them.

This clonotype is a singleton in its sample. J is TRBJ2-5 and V is TRBV20-1, with D possibly matching TRBD1 (5 bases). CDR3 length equals 12 residues. V gave up 5 bases and J gave up 5 bases, with 12 bases separating them. Germline CDR1 is DFQATT and CDR2 is SNEGSKA (reference sequence). CDR3 in amino acids: CSAARVGETQYF. Here the CDR3 DNA reads TGCAGTGCTGCCAGGGTGGGCGAGACCCAGTACTTC.

V usage is TRBV12-3 or TRBV12-4 and J usage is TRBJ2-7, with D unclear. The CDR3 covers 14 residues. Trimming cost V 6 bases and J 3 bases, with 15 bases left between them. CDR3 sequence reads: CASSPTAINYEQYF. The DNA for the CDR3 is TGTGCCAGCAGCCCTACGGCAATCAACTACGAGCAGTACTTC.

The chain uses TRBV20-1 and TRBJ2-1; D uncertain. In germline, CDR1 is DFQATT, CDR2 SNEGSKA (reference sequence). V dropped 0 bases and J dropped 3 bases, with 9 bases sitting between them. This CDR3 comprises 14 residues. CDR3 sequence (DNA): TGCAGTGCTAGAGATGCGAGAATCTACAATGAGCAGTTCTTC. This encodes CSARDARIYNEQFF.